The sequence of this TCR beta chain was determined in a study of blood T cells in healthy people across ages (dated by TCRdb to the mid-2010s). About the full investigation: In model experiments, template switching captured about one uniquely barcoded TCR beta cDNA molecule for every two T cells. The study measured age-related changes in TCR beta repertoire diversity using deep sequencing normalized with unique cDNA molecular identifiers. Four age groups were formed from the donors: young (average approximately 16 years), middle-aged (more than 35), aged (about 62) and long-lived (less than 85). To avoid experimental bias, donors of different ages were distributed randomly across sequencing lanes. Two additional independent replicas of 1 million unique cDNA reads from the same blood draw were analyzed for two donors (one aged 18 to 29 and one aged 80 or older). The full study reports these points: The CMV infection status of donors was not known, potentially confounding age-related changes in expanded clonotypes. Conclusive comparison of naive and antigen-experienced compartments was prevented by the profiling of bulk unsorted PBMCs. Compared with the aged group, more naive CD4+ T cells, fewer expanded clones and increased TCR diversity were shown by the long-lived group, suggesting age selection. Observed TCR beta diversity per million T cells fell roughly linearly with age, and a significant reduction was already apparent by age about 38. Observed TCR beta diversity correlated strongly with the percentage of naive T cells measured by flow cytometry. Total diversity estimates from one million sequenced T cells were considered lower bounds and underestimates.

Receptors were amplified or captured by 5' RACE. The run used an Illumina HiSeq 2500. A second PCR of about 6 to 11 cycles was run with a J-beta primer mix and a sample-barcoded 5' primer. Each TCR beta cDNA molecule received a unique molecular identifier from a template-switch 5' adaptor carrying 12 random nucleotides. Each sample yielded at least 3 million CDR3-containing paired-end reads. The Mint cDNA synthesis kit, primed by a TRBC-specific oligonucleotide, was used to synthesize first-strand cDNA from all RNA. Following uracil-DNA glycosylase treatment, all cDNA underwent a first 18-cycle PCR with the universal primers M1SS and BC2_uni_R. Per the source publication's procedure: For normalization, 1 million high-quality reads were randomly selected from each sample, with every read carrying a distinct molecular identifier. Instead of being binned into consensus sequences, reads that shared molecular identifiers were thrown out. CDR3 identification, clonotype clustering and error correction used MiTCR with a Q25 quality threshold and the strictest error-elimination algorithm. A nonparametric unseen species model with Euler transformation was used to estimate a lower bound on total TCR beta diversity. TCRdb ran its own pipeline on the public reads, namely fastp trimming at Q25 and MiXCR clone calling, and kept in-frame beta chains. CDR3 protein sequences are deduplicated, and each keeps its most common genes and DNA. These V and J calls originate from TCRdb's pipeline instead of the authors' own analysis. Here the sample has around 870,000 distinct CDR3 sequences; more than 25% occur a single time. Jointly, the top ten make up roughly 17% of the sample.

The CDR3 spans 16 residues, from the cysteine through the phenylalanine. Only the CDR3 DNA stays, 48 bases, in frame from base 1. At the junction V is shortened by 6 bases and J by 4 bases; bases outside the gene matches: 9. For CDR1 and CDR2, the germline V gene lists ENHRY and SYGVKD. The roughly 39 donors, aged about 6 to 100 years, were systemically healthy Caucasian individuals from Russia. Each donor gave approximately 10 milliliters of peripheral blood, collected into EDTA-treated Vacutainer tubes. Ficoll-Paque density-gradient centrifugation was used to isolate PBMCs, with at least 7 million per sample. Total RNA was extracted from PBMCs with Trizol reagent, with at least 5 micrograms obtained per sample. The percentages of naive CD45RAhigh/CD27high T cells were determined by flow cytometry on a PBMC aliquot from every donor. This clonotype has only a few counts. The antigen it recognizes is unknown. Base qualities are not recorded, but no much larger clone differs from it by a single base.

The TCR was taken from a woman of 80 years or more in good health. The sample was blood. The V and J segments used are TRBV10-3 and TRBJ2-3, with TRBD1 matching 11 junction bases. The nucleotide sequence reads TGTGCCATCAGCGCAGCCGGGACAGGGGGTTCAGATACGCAGTATTTT. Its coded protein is CAISAAGTGGSDTQYF.